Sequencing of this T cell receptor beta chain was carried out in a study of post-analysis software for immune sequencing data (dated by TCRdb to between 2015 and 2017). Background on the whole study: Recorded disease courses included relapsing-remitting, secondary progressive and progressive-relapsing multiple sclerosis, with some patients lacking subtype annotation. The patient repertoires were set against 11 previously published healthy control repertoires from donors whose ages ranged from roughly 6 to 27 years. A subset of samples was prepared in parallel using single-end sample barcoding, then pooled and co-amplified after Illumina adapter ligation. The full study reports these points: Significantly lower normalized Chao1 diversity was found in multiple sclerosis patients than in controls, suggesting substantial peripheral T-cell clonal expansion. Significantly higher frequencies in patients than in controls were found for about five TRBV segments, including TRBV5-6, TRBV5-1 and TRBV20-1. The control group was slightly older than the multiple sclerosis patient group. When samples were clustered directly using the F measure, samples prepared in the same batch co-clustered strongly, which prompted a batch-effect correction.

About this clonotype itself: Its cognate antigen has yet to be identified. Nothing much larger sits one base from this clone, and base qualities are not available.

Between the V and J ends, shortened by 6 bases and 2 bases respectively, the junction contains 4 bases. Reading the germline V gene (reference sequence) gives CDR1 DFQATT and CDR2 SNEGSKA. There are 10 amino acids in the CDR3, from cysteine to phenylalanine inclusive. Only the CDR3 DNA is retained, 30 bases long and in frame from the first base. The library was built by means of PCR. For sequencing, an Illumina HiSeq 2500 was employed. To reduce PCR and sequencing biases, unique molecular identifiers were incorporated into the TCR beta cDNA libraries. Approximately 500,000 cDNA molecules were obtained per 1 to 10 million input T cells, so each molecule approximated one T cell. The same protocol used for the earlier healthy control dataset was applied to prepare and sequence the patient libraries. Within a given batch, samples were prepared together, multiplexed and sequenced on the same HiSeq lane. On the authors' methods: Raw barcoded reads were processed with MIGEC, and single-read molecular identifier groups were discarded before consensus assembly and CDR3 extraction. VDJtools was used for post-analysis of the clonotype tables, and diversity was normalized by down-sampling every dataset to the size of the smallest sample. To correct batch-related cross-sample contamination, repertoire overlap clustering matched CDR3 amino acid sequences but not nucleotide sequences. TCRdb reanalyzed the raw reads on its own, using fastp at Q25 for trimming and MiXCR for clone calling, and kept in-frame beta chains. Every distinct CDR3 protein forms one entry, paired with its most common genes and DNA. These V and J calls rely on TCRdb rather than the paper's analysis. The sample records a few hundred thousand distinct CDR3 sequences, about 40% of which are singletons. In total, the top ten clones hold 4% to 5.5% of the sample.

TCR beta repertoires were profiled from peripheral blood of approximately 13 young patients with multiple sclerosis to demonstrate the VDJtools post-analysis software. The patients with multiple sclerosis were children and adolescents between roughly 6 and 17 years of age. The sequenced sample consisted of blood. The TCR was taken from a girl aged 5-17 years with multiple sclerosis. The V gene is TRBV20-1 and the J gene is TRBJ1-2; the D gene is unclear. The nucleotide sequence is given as TGCAGTGCGGGGAACTATGGCTACACCTTC. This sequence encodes CSAGNYGYTF.